These T cell receptor beta chains were read from a single sample in a study of cytomegalovirus exposure and HLA in healthy donors. Here immunoSEQ multiplex PCR was the method, and the copy in TCRdb shows in-frame clones only, minus some. The sample holds some 160,000 clones, about 76% seen once. Material: PBMCs. These receptors were taken from a woman aged 18-35 years in good health and CMV-seropositive. CDR3s include the opening cysteine and the closing phenylalanine or tryptophan. D genes are given only for firm matches. Part of the rows lack a size; the others show once, few, many or a class for expanded clones.

cdr3_length j_call v_call clone_size d_call cdr3_nt cdr3_aa
14 TRBJ1-2 TRBV7-8 - - TGTGCCAGCAGCTTGGGGCCGTCGGACTATGGCTACACCTTC CASSLGPSDYGYTF
15 TRBJ2-5 TRBV9 - - TGTGCCAGCAGCCCGCGGACATCCGGCAGGGAGACCCAGTACTTC CASSPRTSGRETQYF
18 TRBJ2-3 TRBV4-1 once TRBD2 TGCGCCAGCAGCCAAGACAATCAAAGCGGGGGCCAGCGGGATACGCAGTATTTT CASSQDNQSGGQRDTQYF
13 TRBJ2-1 TRBV4-3 - - TGCGCCAGCAGCCAGGACTACTACAATGAGCAGTTCTTC CASSQDYYNEQFF
13 TRBJ2-7 TRBV29-1 - TRBD1 TGCAGCGTTGGGAGACAGGGGCCTTACGAGCAGTACTTC CSVGRQGPYEQYF
15 TRBJ1-5 TRBV19 - - TGTGCCAGTCGCGACCAGGACAATGGCAATCAGCCCCAGCATTTT CASRDQDNGNQPQHF
16 TRBJ1-2 TRBV29-1 few TRBD1 TGCAGCGTGAGCACTCCGGGACAGGGGGGGAGCTATGGCTACACCTTC CSVSTPGQGGSYGYTF
14 TRBJ2-7 TRBV18 - - TGTGCCAGCTCACCACCGCGGGGCCTCTACGAGCAGTACTTC CASSPPRGLYEQYF
12 TRBJ2-3 TRBV2 few - TGTGCCAGCAGTGTACAGACAGATACGCAGTATTTT CASSVQTDTQYF
12 TRBJ1-2 TRBV28 - - TGTGCCAGCAGTTCCAGGGTGTATGGCTACACCTTC CASSSRVYGYTF
15 TRBJ1-4 TRBV4-1 - TRBD1 TGCGCCAGCAGCCAGCCGGGACAGGGAGAAGAAAAACTGTTTTTT CASSQPGQGEEKLFF
15 TRBJ1-4 TRBV2 once TRBD1 TGTGCCAGCAGTTTAAGGGACAGCGATAATGAAAAACTGTTTTTT CASSLRDSDNEKLFF
14 TRBJ2-7 TRBV7-2 - TRBD1 TGTGCCAGCAGCTTAAGGGGGCAGACGTACGAGCAGTACTTC CASSLRGQTYEQYF
15 TRBJ1-2 TRBV14 - TRBD1 TGTGCCAGCAGCTCGTACTCAGGGGGCTCCAATGGCTACACCTTC CASSSYSGGSNGYTF
15 TRBJ2-7 TRBV7-9 - - TGTGCCAGCAGCCCTCGGGGGAATATGAACTACGAGCAGTACTTC CASSPRGNMNYEQYF
12 TRBJ2-5 TRBV19 few - TGTGCCAGTAGTCCTAGCTCTGAGACCCAGTACTTC CASSPSSETQYF
14 TRBJ2-7 TRBV6-6 few TRBD1 TGTGCCAGCACCCTGACGGGACAGACCTACGAGCAGTACTTC CASTLTGQTYEQYF
13 TRBJ1-1 TRBV6-5 - TRBD1 TGTGCTATTATGGGACAGGACAACACTGAAGCTTTCTTT CAIMGQDNTEAFF
16 TRBJ1-3 TRBV2 - - TGTGCCAGCAGTTACGAACAGATGAGCTCTGGAAACACCATATATTTT CASSYEQMSSGNTIYF
13 TRBJ1-2 TRBV4-1 - TRBD1 TGCGCCAGCAGCCAAGATCCAGGGGGTGGCTACACCTTC CASSQDPGGGYTF
12 TRBJ1-6 TRBV4-2 - TRBD1 TGTGCCAGCAGCCAACGCCGGGACAGGGTCTACTTT CASSQRRDRVYF
15 TRBJ2-2 TRBV9 - TRBD1 TGTGCCAGCAGCGTAGCGGGACAGCCCACCGGGGAGCTGTTTTTT CASSVAGQPTGELFF
15 TRBJ2-5 TRBV4-3 once TRBD1 TGCGCCAGCAGCCAAGCCCGGGGACAGCAAGAGACCCAGTACTTC CASSQARGQQETQYF
20 TRBJ2-7 TRBV30 once TRBD1 TGTGCCTGGAGTGCAACAGCTCTCTTTAACCGGGACAGGTCCTCCTACGAGCAGTACTTC CAWSATALFNRDRSSYEQYF
13 TRBJ2-5 TRBV2 - TRBD2 TGTGCCAGTGCACGGGGGGGAGGTGAGACCCAGTACTTC CASARGGGETQYF
13 TRBJ2-5 TRBV2 - - TGTGCCAGCAGTGAATACAGACAAGAGACCCAGTACTTC CASSEYRQETQYF
16 TRBJ2-2 TRBV28 - TRBD2 TGTGCCAGCAGTTCTAGCGGGGGCGTACACACCGGGGAGCTGTTTTTT CASSSSGGVHTGELFF